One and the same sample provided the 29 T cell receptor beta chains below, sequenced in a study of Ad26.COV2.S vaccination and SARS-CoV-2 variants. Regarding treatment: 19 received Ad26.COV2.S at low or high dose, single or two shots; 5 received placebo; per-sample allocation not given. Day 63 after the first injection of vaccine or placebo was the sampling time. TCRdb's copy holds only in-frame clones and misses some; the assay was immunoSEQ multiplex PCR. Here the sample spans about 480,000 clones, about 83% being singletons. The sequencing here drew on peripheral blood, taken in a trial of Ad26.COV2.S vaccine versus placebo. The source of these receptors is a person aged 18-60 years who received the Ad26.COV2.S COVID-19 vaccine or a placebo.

The DNA for the CDR3 is TGTGCCAGCAGCGCTAGCGGGAGTTGGGGGCAGTACTTC. Its protein is CASSASGSWGQYF. This chain links TRBV7-9 with TRBJ2-7; 10 bases are a match to TRBD2. Germline V CDR1 and CDR2: SEHNR, FQNEAQ (reference sequence). V lost 5 bases and J lost 9; bases outside the gene matches: 7. The length of the CDR3 is 13 residues. Variable domain in full (rest from reference TRBV7-9 and TRBJ2-7): DTGVSQNPRHKITKRGQNVTFRCDPISEHNRLYWYRQTLGQGPEFLTYFQNEAQLEKSRLLSDRFSAERPKGSFSTLEIQRTEQGDSAMYLCASSASGSWGQYFGPGTRLTVT.

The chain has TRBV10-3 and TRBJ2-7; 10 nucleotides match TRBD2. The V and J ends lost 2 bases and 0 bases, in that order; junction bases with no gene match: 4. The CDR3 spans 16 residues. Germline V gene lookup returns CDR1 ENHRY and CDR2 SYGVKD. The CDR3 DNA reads TGTGCCATCAGTGAGACTACTAGCGGGAACTCCTACGAGCAGTACTTC. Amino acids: CAISETTSGNSYEQYF.

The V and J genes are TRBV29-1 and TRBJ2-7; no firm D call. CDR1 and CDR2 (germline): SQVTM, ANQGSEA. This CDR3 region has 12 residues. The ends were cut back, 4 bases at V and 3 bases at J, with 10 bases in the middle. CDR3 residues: CSVVWGSYEQYF. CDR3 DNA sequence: TGCAGCGTTGTTTGGGGAAGCTACGAGCAGTACTTC.

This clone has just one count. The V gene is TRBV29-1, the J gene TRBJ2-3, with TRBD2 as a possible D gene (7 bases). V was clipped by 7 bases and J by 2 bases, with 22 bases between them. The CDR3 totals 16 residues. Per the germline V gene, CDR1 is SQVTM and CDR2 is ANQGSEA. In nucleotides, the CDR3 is TGCAGCGCTCCGCCGAAAGGGGGGGGCCTCACAGATACGCAGTATTTT. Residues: CSAPPKGGGLTDTQYF.

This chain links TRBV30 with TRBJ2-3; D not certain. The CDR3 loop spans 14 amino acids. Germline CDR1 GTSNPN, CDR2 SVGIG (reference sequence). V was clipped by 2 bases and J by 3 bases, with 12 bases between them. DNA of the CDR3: TGTGCCTGGAGTAGAGACCATTGGACAGATACGCAGTATTTT. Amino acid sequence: CAWSRDHWTDTQYF. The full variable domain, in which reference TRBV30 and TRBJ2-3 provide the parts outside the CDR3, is SQTIHQWPATLVQPVGSPLSLECTVEGTSNPNLYWYRQAAGRGLQLLFYSVGIGQISSEVPQNLSASRPQDRQFILSSKKLLLSDSGFYLCAWSRDHWTDTQYFGPGTRLTVL.

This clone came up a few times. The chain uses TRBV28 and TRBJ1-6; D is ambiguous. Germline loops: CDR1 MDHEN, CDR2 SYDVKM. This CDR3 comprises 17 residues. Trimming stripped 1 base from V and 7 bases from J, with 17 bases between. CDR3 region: CASSLFGRAQRNSPLHF. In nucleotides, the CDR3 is TGTGCCAGCAGTTTATTCGGTCGGGCCCAAAGGAATTCACCCCTCCACTTT.

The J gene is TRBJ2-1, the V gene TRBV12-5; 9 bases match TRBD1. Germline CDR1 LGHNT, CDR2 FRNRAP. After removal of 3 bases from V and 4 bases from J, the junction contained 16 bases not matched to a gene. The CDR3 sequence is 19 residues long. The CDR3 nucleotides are TGTGCTAGTGGTTTCGTCGGGACAGGGCAGGTGGGGGTTTACAATGAGCAGTTCTTC. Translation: CASGFVGTGQVGVYNEQFF.

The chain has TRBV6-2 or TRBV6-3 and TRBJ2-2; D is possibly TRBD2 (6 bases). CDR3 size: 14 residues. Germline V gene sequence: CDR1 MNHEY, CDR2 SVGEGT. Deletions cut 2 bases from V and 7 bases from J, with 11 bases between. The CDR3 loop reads CASSYRGMDGELFF. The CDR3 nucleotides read TGTGCCAGCAGTTACCGGGGGATGGACGGGGAGCTGTTTTTT.

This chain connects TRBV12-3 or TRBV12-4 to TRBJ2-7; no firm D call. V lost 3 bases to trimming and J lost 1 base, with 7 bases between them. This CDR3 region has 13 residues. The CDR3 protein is CASSFADSYEQYF. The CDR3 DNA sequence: TGTGCCAGCAGTTTTGCGGATTCCTACGAGCAGTACTTC.

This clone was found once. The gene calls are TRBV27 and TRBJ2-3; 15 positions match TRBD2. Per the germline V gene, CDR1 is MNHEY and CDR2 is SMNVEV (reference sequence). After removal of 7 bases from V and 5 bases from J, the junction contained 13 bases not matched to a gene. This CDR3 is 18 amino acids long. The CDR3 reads CASTRRGLAGGIGDTQYF. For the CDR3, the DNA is TGTGCCAGCACCCGACGGGGACTAGCGGGAGGAATTGGAGATACGCAGTATTTT.

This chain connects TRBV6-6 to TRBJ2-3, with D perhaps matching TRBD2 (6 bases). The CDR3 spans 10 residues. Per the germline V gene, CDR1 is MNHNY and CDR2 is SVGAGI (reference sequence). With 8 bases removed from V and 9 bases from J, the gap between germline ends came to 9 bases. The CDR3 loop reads CASSEGTQYF. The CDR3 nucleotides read TGTGCCAGCTCGGAGGGGACGCAGTATTTT.

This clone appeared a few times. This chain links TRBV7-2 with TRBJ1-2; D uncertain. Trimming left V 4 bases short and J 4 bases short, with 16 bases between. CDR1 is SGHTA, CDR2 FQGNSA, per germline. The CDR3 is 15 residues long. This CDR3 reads CASSSLIGGTYGYTF. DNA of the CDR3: TGTGCCAGCAGCTCCCTTATAGGCGGAACCTATGGCTACACCTTC. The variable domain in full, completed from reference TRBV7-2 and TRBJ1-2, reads GAGVSQSPSNKVTEKGKDVELRCDPISGHTALYWYRQSLGQGLEFLIYFQGNSAPDKSGLPSDRFSAERTGGSVSTLTIQRTQQEDSAVYLCASSSLIGGTYGYTFGSGTRLTVV.

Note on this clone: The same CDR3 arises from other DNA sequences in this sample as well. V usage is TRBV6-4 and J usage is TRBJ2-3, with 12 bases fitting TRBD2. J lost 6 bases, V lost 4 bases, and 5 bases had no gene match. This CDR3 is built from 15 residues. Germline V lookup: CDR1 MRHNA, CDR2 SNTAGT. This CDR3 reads CASSALAGGPDTQYF. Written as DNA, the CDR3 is TGTGCCAGCAGTGCCCTAGCGGGAGGGCCCGATACGCAGTATTTT.

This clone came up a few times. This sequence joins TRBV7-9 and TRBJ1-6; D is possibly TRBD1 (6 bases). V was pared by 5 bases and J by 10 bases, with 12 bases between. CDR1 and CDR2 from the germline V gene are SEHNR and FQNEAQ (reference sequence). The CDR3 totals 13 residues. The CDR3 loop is CASSPDRKSPLHF. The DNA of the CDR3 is TGTGCCAGCAGCCCGGACAGAAAATCACCCCTCCACTTT.

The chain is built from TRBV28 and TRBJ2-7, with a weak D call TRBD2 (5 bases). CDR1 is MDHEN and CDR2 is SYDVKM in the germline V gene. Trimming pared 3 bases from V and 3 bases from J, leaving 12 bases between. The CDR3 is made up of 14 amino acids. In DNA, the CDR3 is TGTGCCAGCAGTTTCGTCAGCGGAGACTACGAGCAGTACTTC. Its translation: CASSFVSGDYEQYF.

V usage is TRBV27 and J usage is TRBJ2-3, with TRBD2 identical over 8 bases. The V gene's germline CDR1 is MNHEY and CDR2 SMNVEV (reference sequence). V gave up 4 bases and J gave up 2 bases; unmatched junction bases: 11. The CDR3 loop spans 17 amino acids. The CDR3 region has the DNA TGTGCCAGCAGTTCCCAACCCACTAGCGGACCCACAGATACGCAGTATTTT. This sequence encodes CASSSQPTSGPTDTQYF.

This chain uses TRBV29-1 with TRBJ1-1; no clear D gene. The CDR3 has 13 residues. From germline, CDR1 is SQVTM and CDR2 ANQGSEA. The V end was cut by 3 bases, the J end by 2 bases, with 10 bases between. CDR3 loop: CSVDGGDNTEAFF. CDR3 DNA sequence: TGCAGCGTTGATGGCGGAGATAACACTGAAGCTTTCTTT.

CDR3 region: CASSMFGGRDTGELFF. DNA of the CDR3: TGTGCCAGTAGTATGTTCGGGGGGCGAGACACCGGGGAGCTGTTTTTT. The V gene is TRBV19, the J gene TRBJ2-2; a weak D match, TRBD2 (7 bases). From germline, CDR1 is LNHDA and CDR2 SQIVND (reference sequence). This CDR3 has 16 amino acids. Trimming cost V 3 bases and J 3 bases, with 14 bases left between them.

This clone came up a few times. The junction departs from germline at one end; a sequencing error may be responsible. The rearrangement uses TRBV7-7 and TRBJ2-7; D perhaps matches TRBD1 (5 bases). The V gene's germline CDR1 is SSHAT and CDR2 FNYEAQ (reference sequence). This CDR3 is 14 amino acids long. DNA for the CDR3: TGTGCTAGCAGCCCCTCCCCCAGGGTCGGCGAGCAGTACTTC. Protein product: CASSPSPRVGEQYF.

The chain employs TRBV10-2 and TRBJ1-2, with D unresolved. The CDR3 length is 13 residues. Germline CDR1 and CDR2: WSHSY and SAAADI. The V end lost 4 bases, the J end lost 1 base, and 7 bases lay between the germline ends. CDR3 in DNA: TGCGCCAGCAGTGGCGGGGTTAACTATGGCTACACCTTC. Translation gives CASSGGVNYGYTF.

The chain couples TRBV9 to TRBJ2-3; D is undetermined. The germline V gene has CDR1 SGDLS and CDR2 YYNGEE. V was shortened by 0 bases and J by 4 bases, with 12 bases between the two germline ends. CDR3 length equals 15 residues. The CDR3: CASSVDPPAADTQYF. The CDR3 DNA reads TGTGCCAGCAGCGTAGACCCCCCGGCGGCAGATACGCAGTATTTT.

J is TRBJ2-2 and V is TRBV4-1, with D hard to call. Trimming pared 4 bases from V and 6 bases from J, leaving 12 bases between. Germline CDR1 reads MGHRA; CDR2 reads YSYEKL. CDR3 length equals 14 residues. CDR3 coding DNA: TGCGCCAGCAGCCTCTTTCTTGGCCCCGGGGAGCTGTTTTTT. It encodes CASSLFLGPGELFF.

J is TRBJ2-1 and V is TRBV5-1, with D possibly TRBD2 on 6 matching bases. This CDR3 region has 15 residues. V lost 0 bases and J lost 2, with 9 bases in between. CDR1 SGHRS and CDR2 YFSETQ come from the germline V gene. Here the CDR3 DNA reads TGCGCCAGCAGCTTGGGTGGGAGGCCCTACAATGAGCAGTTCTTC. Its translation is CASSLGGRPYNEQFF.

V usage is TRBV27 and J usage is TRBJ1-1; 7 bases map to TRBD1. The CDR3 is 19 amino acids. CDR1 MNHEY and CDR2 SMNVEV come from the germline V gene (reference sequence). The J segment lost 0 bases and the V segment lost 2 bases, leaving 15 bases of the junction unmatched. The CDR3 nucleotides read TGTGCCAGCAGTTTAGCCCCGGGAACCCTCGGACAGGTGAACACTGAAGCTTTCTTT. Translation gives CASSLAPGTLGQVNTEAFF.

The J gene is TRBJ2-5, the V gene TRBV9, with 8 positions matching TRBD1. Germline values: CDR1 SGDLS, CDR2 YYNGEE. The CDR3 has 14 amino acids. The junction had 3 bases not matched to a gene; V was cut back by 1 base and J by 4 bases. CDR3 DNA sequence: TGTGCCAGCAGCGTAACAGGGGGGCTAGAGACCCAGTACTTC. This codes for CASSVTGGLETQYF.

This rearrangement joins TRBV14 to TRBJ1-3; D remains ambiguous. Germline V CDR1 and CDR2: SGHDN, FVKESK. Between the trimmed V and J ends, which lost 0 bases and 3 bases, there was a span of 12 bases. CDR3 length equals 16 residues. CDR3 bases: TGTGCCAGCAGCCAAGATCCTCCAATATATGGAAACACCATATATTTT. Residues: CASSQDPPIYGNTIYF.

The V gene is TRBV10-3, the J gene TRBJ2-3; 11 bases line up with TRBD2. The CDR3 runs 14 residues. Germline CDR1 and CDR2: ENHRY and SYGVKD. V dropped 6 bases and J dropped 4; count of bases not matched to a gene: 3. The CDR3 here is CAIRLAGESDTQYF. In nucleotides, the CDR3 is TGTGCCATCAGACTAGCGGGAGAGTCAGATACGCAGTATTTT.

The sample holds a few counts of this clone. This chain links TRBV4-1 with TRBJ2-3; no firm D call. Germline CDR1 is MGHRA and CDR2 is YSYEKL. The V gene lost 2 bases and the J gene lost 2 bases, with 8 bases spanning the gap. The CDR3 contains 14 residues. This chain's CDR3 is CASSQNSPTDTQYF. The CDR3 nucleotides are TGCGCCAGCAGCCAAAACAGTCCCACAGATACGCAGTATTTT.

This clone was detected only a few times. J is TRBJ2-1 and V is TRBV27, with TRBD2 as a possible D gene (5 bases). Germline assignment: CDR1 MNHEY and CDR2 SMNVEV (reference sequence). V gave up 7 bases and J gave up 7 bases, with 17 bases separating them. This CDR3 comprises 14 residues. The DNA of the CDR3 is TGTGCCAGCACCAGCCGATGGACTGGAAATGAGCAGTTCTTC. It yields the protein CASTSRWTGNEQFF.